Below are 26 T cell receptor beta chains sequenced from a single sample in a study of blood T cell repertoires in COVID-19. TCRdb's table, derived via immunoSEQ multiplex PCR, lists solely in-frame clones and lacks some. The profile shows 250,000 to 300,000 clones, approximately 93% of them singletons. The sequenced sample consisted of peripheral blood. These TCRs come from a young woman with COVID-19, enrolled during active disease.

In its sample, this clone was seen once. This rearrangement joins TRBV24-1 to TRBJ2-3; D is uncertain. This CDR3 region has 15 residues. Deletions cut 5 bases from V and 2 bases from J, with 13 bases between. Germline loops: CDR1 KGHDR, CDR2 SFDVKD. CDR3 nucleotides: TGTGCCACCAGTGCACCGGGTATAAACACAGATACGCAGTATTTT. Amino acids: CATSAPGINTDTQYF.

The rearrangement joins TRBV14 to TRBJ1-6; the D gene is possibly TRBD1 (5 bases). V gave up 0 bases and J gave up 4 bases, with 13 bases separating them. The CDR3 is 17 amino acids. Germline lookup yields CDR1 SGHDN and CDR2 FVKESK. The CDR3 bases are TGTGCCAGCAGCCAAGAAGGGTTGACAGCATATAATTCACCCCTCCACTTT. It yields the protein CASSQEGLTAYNSPLHF.

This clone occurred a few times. The CDR3 here is CASSRRSSGRAVGEQFF. In DNA form, the CDR3 reads TGTGCCAGCAGCCGCCGATCTAGCGGGAGGGCCGTTGGAGAGCAGTTCTTC. The chain couples TRBV11-2 to TRBJ2-1, with TRBD2 matching over 12 bases. Germline V gene data show CDR1 as SGHAT and CDR2 as FQNNGV. The J segment lost 10 bases and the V segment lost 5 bases, leaving 15 bases of the junction unmatched. CDR3 length: 17 residues.

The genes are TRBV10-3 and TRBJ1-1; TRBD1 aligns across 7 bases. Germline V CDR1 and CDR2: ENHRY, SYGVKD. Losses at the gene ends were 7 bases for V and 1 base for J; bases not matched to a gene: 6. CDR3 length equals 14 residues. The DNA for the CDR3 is TGTGCCATCACCGATCCAGGGGGGAACACTGAAGCTTTCTTT. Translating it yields CAITDPGGNTEAFF.

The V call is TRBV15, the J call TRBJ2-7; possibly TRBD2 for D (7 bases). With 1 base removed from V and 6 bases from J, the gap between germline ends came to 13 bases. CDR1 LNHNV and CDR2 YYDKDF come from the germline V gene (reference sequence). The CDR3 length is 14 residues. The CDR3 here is CATSRVSRGGEQYF. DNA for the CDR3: TGTGCCACCAGCAGAGTCTCGAGGGGGGGCGAGCAGTACTTC.

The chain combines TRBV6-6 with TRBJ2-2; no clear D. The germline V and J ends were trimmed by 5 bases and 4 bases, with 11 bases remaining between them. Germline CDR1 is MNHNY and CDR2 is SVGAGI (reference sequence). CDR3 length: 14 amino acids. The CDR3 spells CASSSHSPTGELFF. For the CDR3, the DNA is TGTGCCAGCAGTAGTCACAGTCCCACCGGGGAGCTGTTTTTT.

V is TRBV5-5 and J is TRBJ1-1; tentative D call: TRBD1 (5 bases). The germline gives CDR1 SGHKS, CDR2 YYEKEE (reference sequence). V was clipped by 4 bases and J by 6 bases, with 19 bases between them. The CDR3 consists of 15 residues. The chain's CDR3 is CASSTTYAGGAEAFF. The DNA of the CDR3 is TGTGCCAGCAGCACAACCTACGCCGGGGGGGCTGAAGCTTTCTTT.

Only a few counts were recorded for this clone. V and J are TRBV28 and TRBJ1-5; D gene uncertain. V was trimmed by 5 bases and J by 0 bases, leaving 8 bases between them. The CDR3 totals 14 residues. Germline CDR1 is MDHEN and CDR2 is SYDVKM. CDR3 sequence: CASSPPSSNQPQHF. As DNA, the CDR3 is TGTGCCAGCAGTCCCCCCTCTAGCAATCAGCCCCAGCATTTT.

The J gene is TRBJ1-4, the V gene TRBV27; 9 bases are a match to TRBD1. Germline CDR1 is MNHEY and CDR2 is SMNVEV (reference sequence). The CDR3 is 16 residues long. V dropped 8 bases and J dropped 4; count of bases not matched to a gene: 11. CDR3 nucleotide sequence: TGTGCCAGCGGATGGGACAGGGCTAATGGTAATGAAAAACTGTTTTTT. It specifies CASGWDRANGNEKLFF. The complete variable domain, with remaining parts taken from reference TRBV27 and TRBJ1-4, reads EAQVTQNPRYLITVTGKKLTVTCSQNMNHEYMSWYRQDPGLGLRQIYYSMNVEVTDKGDVPEGYKVSRKEKRNFPLILESPSPNQTSLYFCASGWDRANGNEKLFFGSGTQLSVL.

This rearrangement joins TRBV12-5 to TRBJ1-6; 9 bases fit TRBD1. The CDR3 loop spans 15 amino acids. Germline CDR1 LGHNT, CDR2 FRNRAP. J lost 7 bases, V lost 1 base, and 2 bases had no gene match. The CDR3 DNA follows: TGTGCTAGTGGTTTGGCCGGGACAGGGAATTCACCCCTCCACTTT. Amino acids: CASGLAGTGNSPLHF.

The DNA of the CDR3 is TGTGCCAGCAGTGAGACTAGGTCGTCTGTTGCTGAGCAGTTCTTC. Its translation is CASSETRSSVAEQFF. V is TRBV6-1 and J is TRBJ2-1; the D gene is possibly TRBD2 (6 bases). Looked up from germline, CDR1 is MNHNS and CDR2 is SASEGT. The CDR3 has 15 amino acids. The ends were cut back, 3 bases at V and 9 bases at J, with 18 bases in the middle.

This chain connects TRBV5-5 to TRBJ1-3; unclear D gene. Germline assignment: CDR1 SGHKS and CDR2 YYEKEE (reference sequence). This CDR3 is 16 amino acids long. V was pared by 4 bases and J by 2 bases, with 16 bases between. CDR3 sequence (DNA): TGTGCCAGCAGCCTCCTTTTGGCAGTTCCTGGAAACACCATATATTTT. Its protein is CASSLLLAVPGNTIYF.

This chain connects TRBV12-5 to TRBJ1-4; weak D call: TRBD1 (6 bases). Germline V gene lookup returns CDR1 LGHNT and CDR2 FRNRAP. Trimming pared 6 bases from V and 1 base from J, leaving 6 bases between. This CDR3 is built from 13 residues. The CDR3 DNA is TGTGCTAGTGGACAGGGAACTAATGAAAAACTGTTTTTT. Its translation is CASGQGTNEKLFF.

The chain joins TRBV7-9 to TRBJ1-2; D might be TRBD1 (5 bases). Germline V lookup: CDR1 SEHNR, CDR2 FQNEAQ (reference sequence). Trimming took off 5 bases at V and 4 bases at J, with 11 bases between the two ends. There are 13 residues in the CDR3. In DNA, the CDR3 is TGTGCCAGCAGCACGGACACCGTCTATGGCTACACCTTC. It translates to CASSTDTVYGYTF.

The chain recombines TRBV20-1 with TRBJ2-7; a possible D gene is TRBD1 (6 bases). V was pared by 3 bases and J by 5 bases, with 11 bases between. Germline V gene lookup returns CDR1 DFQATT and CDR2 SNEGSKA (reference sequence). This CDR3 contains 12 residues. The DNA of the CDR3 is TGCAGTGCTAGTGAAGGGGGTAACGAGCAGTACTTC. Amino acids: CSASEGGNEQYF.

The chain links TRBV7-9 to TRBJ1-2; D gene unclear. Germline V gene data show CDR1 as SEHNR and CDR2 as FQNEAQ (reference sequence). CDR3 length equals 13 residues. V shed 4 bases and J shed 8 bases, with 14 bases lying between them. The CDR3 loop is CASSSLGARGYTF. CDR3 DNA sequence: TGTGCCAGCAGCTCCCTAGGAGCTCGGGGCTACACCTTC.

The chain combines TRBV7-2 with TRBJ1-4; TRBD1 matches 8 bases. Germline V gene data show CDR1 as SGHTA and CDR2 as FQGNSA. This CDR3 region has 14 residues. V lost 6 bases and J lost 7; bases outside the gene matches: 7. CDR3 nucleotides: TGTGCCAGCAGTCTCGGGACAGGTCCTGAAAAACTGTTTTTT. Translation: CASSLGTGPEKLFF.

The DNA for the CDR3 is TGTGCCAGCAGCTCCTGGGGGCTAGGCACCGGGGAGCTGTTTTTT. This sequence encodes CASSSWGLGTGELFF. This chain connects TRBV5-6 to TRBJ2-2; TRBD1 is a possible D gene (6 bases). This CDR3 comprises 15 residues. Germline CDR1 and CDR2: SGHDT and YYEEEE. The V end was cut by 3 bases, the J end by 4 bases, with 13 bases between.

As DNA, the CDR3 is TGCGCCAGCAGCGTGGGGGACAGGGCAGTCACTGAAGCTTTCTTT. Its protein product is CASSVGDRAVTEAFF. This rearrangement joins TRBV5-1 to TRBJ1-1; 9 nucleotides match TRBD1. V lost 4 bases and J lost 4; bases outside the gene matches: 8. The V gene's germline CDR1 is SGHRS and CDR2 YFSETQ. The CDR3 is 15 amino acids.

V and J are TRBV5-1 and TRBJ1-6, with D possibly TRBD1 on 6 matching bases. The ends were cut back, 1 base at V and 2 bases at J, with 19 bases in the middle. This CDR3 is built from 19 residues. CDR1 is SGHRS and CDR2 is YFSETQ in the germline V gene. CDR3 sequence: CASSLSGGQGPAYNSPLHF. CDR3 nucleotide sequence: TGCGCCAGCAGCTTGTCCGGGGGGCAGGGGCCGGCCTATAATTCACCCCTCCACTTT.

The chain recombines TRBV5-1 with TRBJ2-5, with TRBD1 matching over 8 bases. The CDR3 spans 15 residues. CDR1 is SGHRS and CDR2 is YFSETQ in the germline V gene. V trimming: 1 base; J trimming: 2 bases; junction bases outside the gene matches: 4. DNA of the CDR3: TGCGCCAGCAGCTTGTTACGGACAGGGCAAGAGACCCAGTACTTC. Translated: CASSLLRTGQETQYF.

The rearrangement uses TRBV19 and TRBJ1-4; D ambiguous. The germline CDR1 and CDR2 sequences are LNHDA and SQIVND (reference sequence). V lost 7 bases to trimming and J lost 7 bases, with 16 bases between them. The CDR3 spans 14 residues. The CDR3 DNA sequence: TGTGCCAGTACGGGAGGAGCCATCAGTGAAAAACTGTTTTTT. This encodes CASTGGAISEKLFF.

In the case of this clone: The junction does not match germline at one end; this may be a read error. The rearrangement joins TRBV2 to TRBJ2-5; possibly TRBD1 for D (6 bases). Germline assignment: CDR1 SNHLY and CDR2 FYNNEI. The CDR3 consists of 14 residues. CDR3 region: CASIESRGQETQYF. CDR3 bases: TGTGCCAGCATTGAAAGCAGGGGCCAAGAGACCCAGTACTTC.

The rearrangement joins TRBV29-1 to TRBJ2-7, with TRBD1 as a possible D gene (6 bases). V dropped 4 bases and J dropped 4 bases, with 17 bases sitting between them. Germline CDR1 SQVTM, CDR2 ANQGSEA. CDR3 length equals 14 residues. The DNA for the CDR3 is TGCAGCGTTGGATTTTGGGGGCGCGAGTACGAGCAGTACTTC. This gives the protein CSVGFWGREYEQYF.

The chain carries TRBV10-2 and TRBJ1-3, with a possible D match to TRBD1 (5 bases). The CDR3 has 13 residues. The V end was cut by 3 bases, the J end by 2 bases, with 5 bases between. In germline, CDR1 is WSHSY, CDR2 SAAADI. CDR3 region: CASSEQAGNTIYF. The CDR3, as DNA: TGCGCCAGCAGTGAACAGGCTGGAAACACCATATATTTT.

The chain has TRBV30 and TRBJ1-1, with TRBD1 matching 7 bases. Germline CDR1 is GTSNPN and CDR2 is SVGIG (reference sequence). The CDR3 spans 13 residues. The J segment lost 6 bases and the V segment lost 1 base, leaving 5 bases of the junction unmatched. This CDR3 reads CAWSEGGQSEAFF. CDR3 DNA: TGTGCCTGGAGTGAAGGGGGACAGTCTGAAGCTTTCTTT. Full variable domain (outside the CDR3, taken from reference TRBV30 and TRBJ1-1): SQTIHQWPATLVQPVGSPLSLECTVEGTSNPNLYWYRQAAGRGLQLLFYSVGIGQISSEVPQNLSASRPQDRQFILSSKKLLLSDSGFYLCAWSEGGQSEAFFGQGTRLTVV.